This T cell receptor beta chain was identified in a study of T cell responses to AZD1222 COVID-19 vaccine. General study results and limits: Spike-specific TCRs gained breadth and depth after people received two AZD1222 doses.

Assay used: immunoSEQ multiplex PCR; TCRdb lists only in-frame clones, some missing. The sample holds 90,000 to 120,000 clones; approximately 86% are singletons and the top ten take 2.5% to 3.5%. CDR1 and CDR2 (germline): MNHEY, SVGEGT. The CDR3 length is 13 residues. With 0 bases removed from V and 10 bases from J, the gap between germline ends came to 10 bases. Worth noting for this clone: Its specificity is not known.

This TCR derives from an adult who received the MenACWY meningococcal vaccine as a control. The J gene is TRBJ2-1, the V gene TRBV6-2 or TRBV6-3; D ambiguous. The material was peripheral blood, obtained 28 days after the second dose of the MenACWY control vaccine. The chain's CDR3 is CASSYSRLNEQFF. The CDR3 DNA follows: TGTGCCAGCAGTTACTCGCGCCTGAACGAGCAGTTCTTC.